This is a list of T cell receptor beta chains from one sample in a study of shared clonotypes between healthy human individuals. Repertoires were generated with immunoSEQ multiplex PCR, while TCRdb's copy carries only in-frame clones and drops some. The data contain about 820,000 clones, about 91% of them singletons. The sequencing input was naive CD8+ T cells sorted from blood. The receptors shown here come from a man aged 25-45 years in good health. The CDR3 runs from the conserved cysteine through the conserved F or W. Each record gives: V gene, clone size, D gene, J gene, CDR3 protein, CDR3 DNA. D genes are given only for firm matches. Not all rows give a size; the values are once, few, many and, for expanded clones, a class.

V gene: TRBV4-2
clone size: NA
D gene: NA
J gene: TRBJ2-6
CDR3 protein: CASSYSSGANVLTF
CDR3 DNA: TGTGCCAGCAGCTACTCCTCAGGGGCCAACGTCCTGACTTTC

V gene: TRBV11-2
clone size: NA
D gene: NA
J gene: TRBJ1-2
CDR3 protein: CASSLGGAPDGYTF
CDR3 DNA: TGTGCCAGCAGCTTAGGGGGGGCGCCGGATGGCTACACCTTC

V gene: TRBV10-1
clone size: once
D gene: NA
J gene: TRBJ1-2
CDR3 protein: CASSELLAYGYTF
CDR3 DNA: TGCGCCAGCAGTGAGTTATTGGCCTATGGCTACACCTTC

V gene: TRBV19
clone size: NA
D gene: NA
J gene: TRBJ2-3
CDR3 protein: CASSIGGGGPSTDTQYF
CDR3 DNA: TGTGCCAGTAGTATAGGTGGGGGGGGCCCCTCCACAGATACGCAGTATTTT

V gene: TRBV6-6
clone size: once
D gene: NA
J gene: TRBJ2-2
CDR3 protein: CASVAQNTGELFF
CDR3 DNA: TGTGCCAGCGTGGCACAGAACACCGGGGAGCTGTTTTTT

V gene: TRBV11-2
clone size: NA
D gene: TRBD2
J gene: TRBJ2-1
CDR3 protein: CASSSYRLAGPSSYNEQFF
CDR3 DNA: TGTGCCAGCAGCTCTTACAGACTAGCGGGTCCGAGCTCCTACAATGAGCAGTTCTTC

V gene: TRBV6-1
clone size: NA
D gene: TRBD2
J gene: TRBJ2-7
CDR3 protein: CATPRERSSYEQYF
CDR3 DNA: TGTGCCACACCGCGGGAGAGGAGCTCCTACGAGCAGTACTTC

V gene: TRBV29-1
clone size: NA
D gene: NA
J gene: TRBJ2-7
CDR3 protein: CSVAQDHTYEQYF
CDR3 DNA: TGCAGCGTTGCCCAGGACCATACCTACGAGCAGTACTTC

V gene: TRBV5-1
clone size: NA
D gene: NA
J gene: TRBJ2-1
CDR3 protein: CASSRGPDAYNEQFF
CDR3 DNA: TGCGCCAGCAGCCGTGGACCGGATGCCTACAATGAGCAGTTCTTC

V gene: TRBV27
clone size: NA
D gene: NA
J gene: TRBJ2-7
CDR3 protein: CASRPGASYEQYF
CDR3 DNA: TGTGCCAGCAGACCAGGGGCTTCCTACGAGCAGTACTTC

V gene: TRBV11-2
clone size: few
D gene: NA
J gene: TRBJ1-3
CDR3 protein: CASSLGDISGNTIYF
CDR3 DNA: TGTGCCAGCAGCTTAGGGGATATCTCTGGAAACACCATATATTTT

V gene: TRBV5-6
clone size: NA
D gene: NA
J gene: TRBJ2-7
CDR3 protein: CASSLVSSYEQYF
CDR3 DNA: TGTGCCAGCAGCTTGGTCAGCTCCTACGAGCAGTACTTC

V gene: TRBV5-3
clone size: NA
D gene: NA
J gene: TRBJ1-4
CDR3 protein: CARSCRRISHRTLVANEKLFF
CDR3 DNA: TGTGCCAGAAGCTGCCGTCGCATTTCCCATCGAACCCTGGTGGCTAATGAAAAACTGTTTTTT

V gene: TRBV7-8
clone size: NA
D gene: TRBD2
J gene: TRBJ2-1
CDR3 protein: CASSLDGTSPYNEQFF
CDR3 DNA: TGTGCCAGCAGCTTAGACGGGACTAGCCCATACAATGAGCAGTTCTTC

V gene: TRBV7-2
clone size: NA
D gene: NA
J gene: TRBJ1-4
CDR3 protein: CASSSDGTTGEKLFF
CDR3 DNA: TGTGCCAGCAGCTCGGACGGGACTACGGGTGAAAAACTGTTTTTT

V gene: TRBV27
clone size: NA
D gene: NA
J gene: TRBJ1-1
CDR3 protein: CASSLVAGLGTEAFF
CDR3 DNA: TGTGCCAGCAGTTTAGTTGCCGGGCTTGGCACTGAAGCTTTCTTT

V gene: TRBV4-1
clone size: NA
D gene: NA
J gene: TRBJ1-1
CDR3 protein: CASSQDGSMNTEAFF
CDR3 DNA: TGCGCCAGCAGCCAAGATGGCAGCATGAACACTGAAGCTTTCTTT

V gene: TRBV7-9
clone size: NA
D gene: TRBD1
J gene: TRBJ1-3
CDR3 protein: CASTSTGETGNTIYF
CDR3 DNA: TGTGCCAGCACGAGTACAGGGGAGACGGGAAACACCATATATTTT

V gene: TRBV10-3
clone size: NA
D gene: NA
J gene: TRBJ1-1
CDR3 protein: CAISEYGPAEAFF
CDR3 DNA: TGTGCCATCAGTGAGTATGGACCTGCTGAAGCTTTCTTT

V gene: TRBV7-2
clone size: NA
D gene: NA
J gene: TRBJ2-7
CDR3 protein: CASSSDFYEQYF
CDR3 DNA: TGTGCCAGCAGCAGCGATTTCTACGAGCAGTACTTC

V gene: TRBV7-2
clone size: NA
D gene: NA
J gene: TRBJ2-1
CDR3 protein: CASSLWDGYNEQFF
CDR3 DNA: TGTGCCAGCAGCTTGTGGGACGGCTACAATGAGCAGTTCTTC

V gene: TRBV30
clone size: few
D gene: NA
J gene: TRBJ2-7
CDR3 protein: CAWSWGVGNLYEQYF
CDR3 DNA: TGTGCCTGGAGTTGGGGGGTCGGAAACCTATACGAGCAGTACTTC

V gene: TRBV28
clone size: NA
D gene: NA
J gene: TRBJ1-4
CDR3 protein: CASSFPLGEKLFF
CDR3 DNA: TGTGCCAGCAGTTTCCCCCTCGGTGAAAAACTGTTTTTT

V gene: TRBV2
clone size: once
D gene: NA
J gene: TRBJ2-7
CDR3 protein: CASIFDGEEQYF
CDR3 DNA: TGTGCCAGCATTTTCGACGGGGAAGAGCAGTACTTC

V gene: TRBV18
clone size: NA
D gene: TRBD1
J gene: TRBJ2-1
CDR3 protein: CASSETGNEQFF
CDR3 DNA: TGTGCCAGCTCAGAGACAGGGAATGAGCAGTTCTTC

V gene: TRBV11-3
clone size: NA
D gene: TRBD1
J gene: TRBJ2-7
CDR3 protein: CASSLRAGTGVNF
CDR3 DNA: TGTGCCAGCAGCTTAAGAGCCGGGACAGGGGTTAACTTC

V gene: TRBV5-5
clone size: NA
D gene: NA
J gene: TRBJ2-1
CDR3 protein: CASSPWGESSYNEQFF
CDR3 DNA: TGTGCCAGCAGCCCCTGGGGGGAGAGCTCCTACAATGAGCAGTTCTTC

V gene: TRBV18
clone size: NA
D gene: NA
J gene: TRBJ2-4
CDR3 protein: CASSPPTWPDRNIQYF
CDR3 DNA: TGTGCCAGCTCACCACCCACCTGGCCAGATAGAAACATTCAGTACTTC

V gene: TRBV9
clone size: NA
D gene: NA
J gene: TRBJ2-1
CDR3 protein: CASSPRGSGDEQFF
CDR3 DNA: TGTGCCAGCAGCCCACGAGGATCAGGGGATGAGCAGTTCTTC

V gene: TRBV19
clone size: NA
D gene: NA
J gene: TRBJ1-5
CDR3 protein: CASSMTSPHSNQPQHF
CDR3 DNA: TGTGCCAGTAGTATGACCAGTCCCCATAGCAATCAGCCCCAGCATTTT

V gene: TRBV28
clone size: once
D gene: NA
J gene: TRBJ2-1
CDR3 protein: CASSLGSRAEQFF
CDR3 DNA: TGTGCCAGCAGTTTAGGGTCTCGGGCGGAGCAGTTCTTC

V gene: TRBV13
clone size: NA
D gene: NA
J gene: TRBJ2-2
CDR3 protein: CASSLAHTGELFF
CDR3 DNA: TGTGCCAGCAGCTTAGCACACACCGGGGAGCTGTTTTTT

V gene: TRBV2
clone size: NA
D gene: NA
J gene: TRBJ2-7
CDR3 protein: CASIPPVTSGEQYF
CDR3 DNA: TGTGCCAGCATACCCCCCGTGACAAGTGGGGAGCAGTACTTC

V gene: TRBV4-1
clone size: NA
D gene: NA
J gene: TRBJ2-4
CDR3 protein: CASSHLGTTGLNIQYF
CDR3 DNA: TGCGCCAGCAGCCATTTAGGGACAACGGGTTTAAACATTCAGTACTTC

V gene: TRBV28
clone size: medium-sized
D gene: NA
J gene: TRBJ2-7
CDR3 protein: CASVQGADYEQYF
CDR3 DNA: TGTGCCAGTGTCCAAGGTGCGGACTACGAGCAGTACTTC

V gene: TRBV5-4
clone size: NA
D gene: NA
J gene: TRBJ1-1
CDR3 protein: CASSLGLQPNTEAFF
CDR3 DNA: TGTGCCAGCAGCTTGGGCCTGCAGCCGAACACTGAAGCTTTCTTT

V gene: TRBV21-1
clone size: NA
D gene: NA
J gene: TRBJ1-5
CDR3 protein: CASSRLDRGNQPQHF
CDR3 DNA: TGTGCCAGCAGCAGACTAGACAGGGGCAATCAGCCCCAGCATTTT

V gene: TRBV7-9
clone size: NA
D gene: TRBD2
J gene: TRBJ2-5
CDR3 protein: CASSFSTSGTRETQYF
CDR3 DNA: TGTGCCAGCAGCTTTTCGACTAGCGGGACGAGAGAGACCCAGTACTTC

V gene: TRBV29-1
clone size: NA
D gene: NA
J gene: TRBJ2-1
CDR3 protein: CSVEEVSSYNEQFF
CDR3 DNA: TGCAGCGTTGAGGAGGTCAGCTCCTACAATGAGCAGTTCTTC

V gene: TRBV27
clone size: once
D gene: NA
J gene: TRBJ2-7
CDR3 protein: CASSFDRSTEQYF
CDR3 DNA: TGTGCCAGCAGTTTTGACAGGTCCACCGAGCAGTACTTC

V gene: TRBV7-9
clone size: NA
D gene: NA
J gene: TRBJ2-1
CDR3 protein: CASSPNREQFF
CDR3 DNA: TGTGCCAGCAGCCCTAACAGAGAGCAGTTCTTC

V gene: TRBV5-1
clone size: NA
D gene: TRBD2
J gene: TRBJ2-3
CDR3 protein: CASRGGTSSGDTQYF
CDR3 DNA: TGCGCCAGCAGGGGAGGGACTAGCTCCGGAGATACGCAGTATTTT

V gene: TRBV29-1
clone size: NA
D gene: NA
J gene: TRBJ2-1
CDR3 protein: CSGRSGTGNEQFF
CDR3 DNA: TGCAGCGGGAGATCCGGGACGGGCAATGAGCAGTTCTTC

V gene: TRBV9
clone size: NA
D gene: NA
J gene: TRBJ2-1
CDR3 protein: CASSVVARGLSYNEQFF
CDR3 DNA: TGTGCCAGCAGCGTAGTGGCGAGGGGCCTCTCCTACAATGAGCAGTTCTTC

V gene: TRBV10-3
clone size: NA
D gene: NA
J gene: TRBJ2-5
CDR3 protein: CAISLGSGETQYF
CDR3 DNA: TGTGCCATCAGTCTGGGCTCGGGAGAGACCCAGTACTTC